Each of the 23 T cell receptor beta chains below was sequenced from the same sample in a study of T cells expressing NK-cell markers. TCRdb re-called the 5' RACE reads; one entry per CDR3 protein, DNA not given. In all, the sample yields about 390,000 distinct CDR3 sequences. Sequenced sample: blood T cells: a sorted CD56 or NKG2C T cell subset, CD4+ or CD8+ T cells, or bulk PBMC T cells (not recorded which). Receptors were obtained from a woman aged 45 to 65 in good health.

The chain combines TRBV5-1 with TRBJ1-2; TCRdb outputs TRBD1, but without DNA this stays unchecked. The CDR3 spans 13 residues. Germline assignment: CDR1 SGHRS and CDR2 YFSETQ. The chain's CDR3 is CASSLGQVFGYTF.

The gene calls are TRBV11-2 and TRBJ2-7; absent DNA, TCRdb's TRBD1 call cannot be checked. CDR3 length: 14 amino acids. The V gene's germline CDR1 is SGHAT and CDR2 FQNNGV. The CDR3 sequence: CASSLTGDIYEQYF.

V and J are TRBV15 and TRBJ2-4; TCRdb outputs TRBD2, but without DNA this stays unchecked. CDR1 is LNHNV and CDR2 is YYDKDF in the germline V gene (reference sequence). The CDR3 contains 14 residues. The CDR3 sequence: CATSWLGGGNIQYF. Full variable domain (rest looked up from reference TRBV15 and TRBJ2-4): DAMVIQNPRYQVTQFGKPVTLSCSQTLNHNVMYWYQQKSSQAPKLLFHYYDKDFNNEADTPDNFQSRRPNTSFCFLDIRSPGLGDTAMYLCATSWLGGGNIQYFGAGTRLSVL.

The chain carries TRBV5-6 and TRBJ1-1. Germline loops: CDR1 SGHDT, CDR2 YYEEEE. The CDR3 sequence is 14 residues long. CDR3 in amino acids: CASSFGMANTEAFF.

The chain carries TRBV28 and TRBJ2-1; TCRdb picks TRBD1, but there is no DNA to check that call. Per the germline V gene, CDR1 is MDHEN and CDR2 is SYDVKM. CDR3 length: 17 residues. CDR3: CASSPIPGPKHYNEQFF.

This rearrangement joins TRBV7-6 to TRBJ2-3; TCRdb lists TRBD1, though no DNA is available to test this call. The CDR3 loop spans 16 amino acids. Germline V gives CDR1 SGHVS, CDR2 FNYEAQ. CDR3 residues: CASSHPPRTSTDTQYF.

This CDR3 is CAISQKETQYF. The V gene is TRBV10-3, the J gene TRBJ2-5. Germline values: CDR1 ENHRY, CDR2 SYGVKD. CDR3 length equals 11 residues.

V usage is TRBV7-9 and J usage is TRBJ1-3; the TCRdb call, TRBD1, lacks DNA for checking. CDR3 length: 18 residues. The germline V gene encodes CDR1 SEHNR and CDR2 FQNEAQ (reference sequence). CDR3 amino acids: CASSLDIRGVGSGNTIYF.

The chain has TRBV3-1 and TRBJ1-5; TCRdb calls TRBD1, which cannot be checked without DNA. The CDR3 contains 14 residues. Germline V gene data show CDR1 as LGHDT and CDR2 as YNNKEL (reference sequence). CDR3 residues: CASSPDGTNQPQHF.

The chain links TRBV20-1 to TRBJ2-6; TCRdb indicates TRBD2, and absent DNA this call remains unverified. This CDR3 spans 18 amino acids. CDR1 is DFQATT and CDR2 is SNEGSKA in the germline V gene (reference sequence). CDR3 protein: CSARGARGQAAGANVLTF.

The J gene is TRBJ2-3, the V gene TRBV7-8; the TCRdb call, TRBD2, lacks DNA for checking. Germline V gives CDR1 SGHVS, CDR2 FQNEAQ. The CDR3 consists of 14 residues. This CDR3 reads CATKIAGVSDTQYF.

The chain combines TRBV12-3 or TRBV12-4 with TRBJ1-1; as DNA is missing, the TRBD1 call by TCRdb cannot be tested. The CDR3 runs to 12 residues. Here the CDR3 reads CASSSGTVEAFF.

The chain carries TRBV15 and TRBJ2-5; TCRdb picks TRBD1, but there is no DNA to check that call. This CDR3 has 14 residues. Looked up from germline, CDR1 is LNHNV and CDR2 is YYDKDF (reference sequence). CDR3 loop: CATSRVPRGETQYF.

V usage is TRBV29-1 and J usage is TRBJ2-2. This CDR3 region has 12 residues. CDR1 and CDR2 (germline): SQVTM, ANQGSEA. This CDR3 reads CSVEQVNGELFF.

V usage is TRBV7-3 and J usage is TRBJ2-1; TCRdb selects TRBD2, and the lack of DNA leaves this call unchecked. Germline assignment: CDR1 SGHTA and CDR2 FQGTGA. The CDR3 is 15 amino acids. Here the CDR3 reads CASSLELAFYNEQFF.

J is TRBJ2-5 and V is TRBV7-9; TCRdb lists TRBD2, though no DNA is available to test this call. CDR1 is SEHNR, CDR2 FQNEAQ, per germline (reference sequence). CDR3 length equals 16 residues. CDR3 sequence reads: CASSLPSGRGQETQYF.

The rearrangement joins TRBV10-3 to TRBJ2-2; TCRdb calls TRBD1, which cannot be checked without DNA. The CDR3 runs to 15 residues. Germline V gene sequence: CDR1 ENHRY, CDR2 SYGVKD. The CDR3 here is CAITFSAGEGGELFF.

The CDR3 sequence is CASSPIPGGDRGLGYTF. The chain links TRBV18 to TRBJ1-2; TCRdb's D call of TRBD1 is untestable without DNA. This CDR3 spans 17 amino acids. Germline values: CDR1 KGHSH, CDR2 LQKENI.

The chain links TRBV28 to TRBJ1-2; TCRdb proposes TRBD1, but this gene call is untestable without DNA. The CDR3 runs to 16 residues. Per the germline V gene, CDR1 is MDHEN and CDR2 is SYDVKM. CDR3 region: CASSLLGTALRGGYTF.

This chain links TRBV7-9 with TRBJ1-4; TCRdb reports TRBD1, a call that lacks DNA to check it against. Germline V gene sequence: CDR1 SEHNR, CDR2 FQNEAQ (reference sequence). The CDR3 is 13 amino acids. The CDR3 here is CASRTLGDEKLFF.

The J gene is TRBJ2-1, the V gene TRBV20-1. This CDR3 contains 15 residues. The V gene's germline CDR1 is DFQATT and CDR2 SNEGSKA (reference sequence). CDR3 sequence reads: CSARDGSSPYNEQFF.

The V call is TRBV12-3 or TRBV12-4, the J call TRBJ2-7; TCRdb indicates TRBD1, and absent DNA this call remains unverified. The CDR3 runs 14 residues. The CDR3 protein is CASRSTGTEYEQYF.

The gene calls are TRBV6-5 and TRBJ2-2. Germline-derived CDR1 and CDR2 are MNHEY and SVGAGI. The CDR3 length is 14 residues. The CDR3 loop is CASSWAANTGELFF.